This T cell receptor (beta chain) comes out of a study of cytotoxic CD8 clonotypes in ibrutinib-treated CLL. Overall study context: Of a cohort that held 10 to 12 relapsed/refractory and 15 treatment-naive patients, some 17 were IGHV unmutated.

This CDR3 contains 14 residues. V lost 7 bases and J 7 bases, leaving 19 bases between the germline ends. The germline CDR1 and CDR2 sequences are MNHEY and SVGAGI. General study results and limits: Ibrutinib response saw clonality rise, and progression saw it return toward baseline.

Libraries of TCR beta were made from around 2.1 micrograms of genomic DNA that came from cryopreserved PBMCs. As regards this clone: Its antigen remains unknown.

Clones were sequenced by immunoSEQ multiplex PCR, and TCRdb holds only the in-frame ones, with some missing. The sample lists more than 70,000 clones; roughly 77% were seen once. This receptor was identified in a human donor with chronic lymphocytic leukemia. The J gene is TRBJ2-5, the V gene TRBV6-5; TRBD2 might be the D (7 bases). The sample consisted of PBMCs, taken after 12 months of ibrutinib treatment. The CDR3 DNA sequence: TGTGCCAGCACTAGAGGACTAGGAGGGGGGACCCAGTACTTC. Its translation: CASTRGLGGGTQYF.